One sample yielded the 30 T cell receptor beta chains listed below, sequenced in a study of T cells after somatic rescue of genetic block. TCRdb's copy holds only in-frame clones and misses some; the assay was immunoSEQ multiplex PCR. Of 110,000 or so clones in the sample, 85% to 95% were seen once. The specimen was peripheral blood mononuclear cells (PBMCs). All receptors derive from a woman under 30.

The rearrangement links TRBV4-2 to TRBJ2-4; 8 bases match TRBD2. The J segment lost 9 bases and the V segment lost 0 bases, leaving 19 bases of the junction unmatched. Germline CDR1 LGHNA, CDR2 YNFKEQ. The CDR3 consists of 19 residues. The chain's CDR3 is CASSQDSRASGPLGTIQYF. The CDR3 DNA is TGTGCCAGCAGCCAAGATAGTCGGGCTAGCGGGCCCCTCGGGACCATTCAGTACTTC.

This chain joins TRBV30 and TRBJ1-3, with D unresolved. The CDR3 is 13 residues long. Germline V gene sequence: CDR1 GTSNPN, CDR2 SVGIG (reference sequence). The V and J ends lost 5 bases and 4 bases respectively, with 12 bases between them. The CDR3 DNA reads as TGTGCCTGGGTCCCCCGACTGGGAAACACCATATATTTT. It translates to CAWVPRLGNTIYF.

The rearrangement links TRBV7-3 to TRBJ2-7; 8 nucleotides agree with TRBD2. Looked up from germline, CDR1 is SGHTA and CDR2 is FQGTGA. J gave up 6 bases and V 5 bases, and 15 bases lay outside the gene matches. The CDR3 has 16 residues. The CDR3 here is CASSPSGAGLGIEQYF. In DNA, the CDR3 is TGTGCCAGCAGCCCAAGTGGAGCGGGACTAGGCATCGAGCAGTACTTC.

V usage is TRBV7-9 and J usage is TRBJ2-3, with D possibly TRBD2 on 5 matching bases. This CDR3 has 16 amino acids. Between the trimmed V and J ends, which lost 3 bases and 0 bases, there was a span of 13 bases. The germline V gene has CDR1 SEHNR and CDR2 FQNEAQ (reference sequence). The CDR3 region is CASSFGRLLSTDTQYF. The CDR3 DNA reads TGTGCCAGCAGCTTCGGACGACTACTAAGCACAGATACGCAGTATTTT.

This clone showed up just once. The V gene is TRBV5-1, the J gene TRBJ2-7, with D possibly being TRBD2 (6 bases). CDR1 is SGHRS, CDR2 YFSETQ, per germline. V dropped 0 bases and J dropped 3 bases, with 7 bases sitting between them. The CDR3 is 13 residues long. The CDR3 DNA is TGCGCCAGCAGCTTGGACGGGGGCTACGAGCAGTACTTC. Its protein product is CASSLDGGYEQYF.

This clone was observed a single time. CDR3 nucleotides: TGCGCCAGCAGCTTCTGGGAAAGCTCCTACAATGAGCAGTTCTTC. It specifies CASSFWESSYNEQFF. The gene calls are TRBV5-1 and TRBJ2-1; D gene ambiguous. The V gene lost 2 bases and the J gene lost 0 bases, with 9 bases spanning the gap. Germline loops: CDR1 SGHRS, CDR2 YFSETQ. CDR3 length equals 15 residues. The variable domain in full, completed from reference TRBV5-1 and TRBJ2-1, reads KAGVTQTPRYLIKTRGQQVTLSCSPISGHRSVSWYQQTPGQGLQFLFEYFSETQRNKGNFPGRFSGRQFSNSRSEMNVSTLELGDSALYLCASSFWESSYNEQFFGPGTRLTVL.

V is TRBV6-5 and J is TRBJ2-5; D uncertain. V lost 5 bases, J lost 1 base, and 11 bases lay in between. Germline-derived CDR1 and CDR2 are MNHEY and SVGAGI. The CDR3 totals 14 residues. CDR3 sequence: CASSDVNSQETQYF. The DNA for the CDR3 is TGTGCCAGCAGTGACGTGAACAGCCAAGAGACCCAGTACTTC.

The rearrangement joins TRBV4-3 to TRBJ1-4, with D hard to call. The germline V gene encodes CDR1 LGHNA and CDR2 YSLEER. The CDR3 totals 17 residues. V gave up 1 base and J gave up 0 bases, with 12 bases separating them. CDR3 sequence reads: CASSQAARATTNEKLFF. The CDR3 DNA is TGCGCCAGCAGCCAAGCGGCTAGGGCGACAACTAATGAAAAACTGTTTTTT.

The V and J genes are TRBV7-3 and TRBJ2-3; 8 bases align to TRBD2. CDR3 length equals 17 residues. Germline trimming cut 4 bases from V and 3 bases from J; bases unmatched to any gene: 12. Germline CDR1 SGHTA, CDR2 FQGTGA. The CDR3 spells CASSSLERGMSTDTQYF. CDR3 in DNA: TGTGCCAGCAGCTCCCTAGAGCGGGGGATGAGTACAGATACGCAGTATTTT.

CDR3 region: CASSFGGDNEQFF. Written as DNA, the CDR3 is TGCGCCAGCAGCTTTGGGGGGGACAATGAGCAGTTCTTC. The chain has TRBV5-1 and TRBJ2-1; 7 bases are a match to TRBD2. V shed 2 bases and J 5 bases; nucleotides not matched to a gene: 1. Germline V CDR1 and CDR2: SGHRS, YFSETQ. The CDR3 has 13 amino acids.

V is TRBV9 and J is TRBJ2-2; 9 bases agree with TRBD1. Germline V gene lookup returns CDR1 SGDLS and CDR2 YYNGEE. The CDR3 extends over 18 amino acids. J gave up 4 bases and V 7 bases, and 17 bases lay outside the gene matches. The CDR3 protein is CASGDRDREIWGTGELFF. The CDR3 region has the DNA TGTGCCAGCGGAGACCGGGACAGGGAAATTTGGGGCACCGGGGAGCTGTTTTTT.

The table lists this clone with a count of one. V gene TRBV19 combines with J gene TRBJ1-1; unclear D gene. Germline V gives CDR1 LNHDA, CDR2 SQIVND (reference sequence). Between the trimmed V and J ends, which lost 5 bases and 0 bases, there was a span of 7 bases. This CDR3 has 13 amino acids. CDR3 sequence reads: CASSQQLNTEAFF. CDR3 bases: TGTGCCAGTAGTCAACAGCTGAACACTGAAGCTTTCTTT.

CDR3 DNA sequence: TGTGCCACGAAACAAACCAACGGACAGGCAAACACTGAAGCTTTCTTT. Translation gives CATKQTNGQANTEAFF. This rearrangement joins TRBV10-3 to TRBJ1-1; TRBD1 matches at 7 bases. Looked up from germline, CDR1 is ENHRY and CDR2 is SYGVKD. Trimming at V came to 10 bases and at J to 2 bases, leaving 16 bases not matched to a gene. This CDR3 contains 16 residues.

The rearrangement links TRBV9 to TRBJ2-7, with 10 bases matching TRBD1. CDR1 and CDR2 (germline): SGDLS, YYNGEE. This CDR3 comprises 16 residues. V lost 1 base to trimming and J lost 9 bases; unmatched junction nucleotides: 13. For the CDR3, the DNA is TGTGCCAGCAGCGTATTGGGGGACAGGGGAATCTCCGGGCAGTACTTC. Protein sequence: CASSVLGDRGISGQYF.

The rearrangement joins TRBV18 to TRBJ2-7, with D possibly matching TRBD2 (6 bases). The CDR3 has 14 residues. Trimming pared 3 bases from V and 2 bases from J, leaving 11 bases between. From germline, CDR1 is KGHSH and CDR2 LQKENI. CDR3 sequence: CASSPRGNTYEQYF. The CDR3 DNA reads TGTGCCAGCTCACCGCGGGGCAACACCTACGAGCAGTACTTC.

This rearrangement joins TRBV5-4 to TRBJ2-2, with D uncertain. The CDR3 runs to 13 residues. Trimming removed 0 bases from V and 7 bases from J, with 7 bases in between. CDR1 SGHNT and CDR2 YYREEE come from the germline V gene (reference sequence). Written as DNA, the CDR3 is TGTGCCAGCAGCTTGGAGGCTAACGGGGAGCTGTTTTTT. Translated: CASSLEANGELFF.

This clone came up once. V usage is TRBV4-1 and J usage is TRBJ1-5; 9 bases fit TRBD1. CDR1 is MGHRA, CDR2 YSYEKL, per germline. V trimming: 3 bases; J trimming: 9 bases; junction bases outside the gene matches: 9. CDR3 length equals 15 residues. Written as DNA, the CDR3 is TGCGCCAGCAGCCAGCTGTGGGACAGGGACCCGCCCCAGCATTTT. It specifies CASSQLWDRDPPQHF.

This chain uses TRBV30 with TRBJ2-7; perhaps TRBD2 as D (6 bases). The V end was cut by 3 bases, the J end by 3 bases, with 12 bases between. The length of the CDR3 is 13 residues. Germline V CDR1 and CDR2: GTSNPN, SVGIG (reference sequence). The CDR3 loop reads CAWSAGRSYEQYF. CDR3 DNA sequence: TGTGCCTGGAGCGCGGGACGAAGCTACGAGCAGTACTTC.

The V gene is TRBV7-7, the J gene TRBJ1-4; 7 nucleotides agree with TRBD1. The CDR3 is 16 amino acids. In germline, CDR1 is SSHAT, CDR2 FNYEAQ (reference sequence). V dropped 5 bases and J dropped 3; count of bases not matched to a gene: 9. Written as DNA, the CDR3 is TGTGCCAGCAGCCCAGAACCCGGGACAGCTAATGAAAAACTGTTTTTT. It is translated as CASSPEPGTANEKLFF.

In nucleotides, the CDR3 is TGTGCCATCAGTGAGTCGGGAAATGAAAAACTGTTTTTT. Translating it yields CAISESGNEKLFF. This chain connects TRBV10-3 to TRBJ1-4; no definite D call. Deletions cut 0 bases from V and 5 bases from J, with 4 bases between. Germline lookup yields CDR1 ENHRY and CDR2 SYGVKD. This CDR3 has 13 residues.

V gene TRBV4-3 combines with J gene TRBJ1-4; D gene unclear. The germline V and J ends were trimmed by 0 bases and 8 bases, with 22 bases remaining between them. Germline V lookup: CDR1 LGHNA, CDR2 YSLEER. This CDR3 spans 18 amino acids. In DNA, the CDR3 is TGCGCCAGCAGCCAAGATGTGAGGTTAGACACCGGGGAGGAAAAACTGTTTTTT. Translated, it gives CASSQDVRLDTGEEKLFF.

The V gene is TRBV11-3, the J gene TRBJ2-1; D uncertain. The V and J ends lost 1 base and 6 bases respectively, with 7 bases between them. The germline V gene has CDR1 SGHNT and CDR2 YENEEA. The CDR3 totals 13 residues. CDR3 sequence reads: CASSLASVNEQFF. The CDR3 DNA sequence: TGTGCCAGCAGCTTAGCTAGTGTCAATGAGCAGTTCTTC. The full variable domain, completed using reference TRBV11-3 and TRBJ2-1, is EAGVVQSPRYKIIEKKQPVAFWCNPISGHNTLYWYLQNLGQGPELLIRYENEEAVDDSQLPKDRFSAERLKGVDSTLKIQPAELGDSAVYLCASSLASVNEQFFGPGTRLTVL.

This sequence joins TRBV21-1 and TRBJ1-2. TRBV21-1 counts as a pseudogene. The CDR3 consists of 16 residues. The chain's CDR3 is CASSKFGGGLRYGYTF. In nucleotides, the CDR3 is TGTGCCAGCAGCAAATTCGGCGGGGGATTGCGCTATGGCTACACCTTC.

The chain employs TRBV18 and TRBJ1-1; no clear D. CDR3 length equals 15 residues. Germline CDR1 and CDR2: KGHSH and LQKENI. V lost 1 base and J 0 bases, leaving 9 bases between the germline ends. The CDR3 reads CASSPQRLLNTEAFF. CDR3 nucleotides: TGTGCCAGCTCACCACAAAGGCTGCTGAACACTGAAGCTTTCTTT.

This chain links TRBV7-2 with TRBJ1-5; D ambiguous. Looked up from germline, CDR1 is SGHTA and CDR2 is FQGNSA. This CDR3 has 14 residues. V shed 1 base and J shed 6 bases, with 10 bases lying between them. The CDR3: CASSLVGVGQPQHF. CDR3 nucleotides: TGTGCCAGCAGCTTAGTGGGCGTGGGTCAGCCCCAGCATTTT.

This chain joins TRBV7-9 and TRBJ1-1; D is possibly TRBD1 (5 bases). The CDR3 contains 15 residues. The V and J ends lost 5 bases and 0 bases respectively, with 13 bases between them. Germline V gives CDR1 SEHNR, CDR2 FQNEAQ (reference sequence). DNA for the CDR3: TGTGCCAGCAGCCCCCCCGACAGAATGAACACTGAAGCTTTCTTT. Translating it yields CASSPPDRMNTEAFF.

The genes are TRBV29-1 and TRBJ2-7, with D maybe TRBD2 (6 bases). There are 12 residues in the CDR3. Between the trimmed V and J ends, which lost 6 bases and 7 bases, there was a span of 16 bases. CDR1 is SQVTM, CDR2 ANQGSEA, per germline. CDR3 nucleotides: TGCAGCGTGGTGGGAAAGGAGGGTGAGCAGTACTTC. This codes for CSVVGKEGEQYF.

This chain links TRBV30 with TRBJ2-1; the D call may be TRBD1 or TRBD2 (5 bases each). The germline V gene has CDR1 GTSNPN and CDR2 SVGIG (reference sequence). Trimming cost V 3 bases and J 0 bases, with 15 bases left between them. CDR3 length: 16 amino acids. As DNA, the CDR3 is TGTGCCTGGAGCCTCGGGACGGCGAGCTCCTACAATGAGCAGTTCTTC. Its translation: CAWSLGTASSYNEQFF.

This rearrangement joins TRBV4-3 to TRBJ1-1, with 8 positions matching TRBD1. The V gene's germline CDR1 is LGHNA and CDR2 YSLEER. CDR3 length: 15 amino acids. The trim removed 5 bases at V and 0 bases at J, leaving 5 bases unmatched. The CDR3 spells CASSYRDRMNTEAFF. The CDR3 region has the DNA TGCGCCAGCAGCTACCGGGACAGGATGAACACTGAAGCTTTCTTT.

The chain recombines TRBV5-4 with TRBJ2-7, with 11 bases fitting TRBD1. The V segment lost 4 bases and the J segment 3 bases; nucleotides outside the gene matches: 6. Germline values: CDR1 SGHNT, CDR2 YYREEE (reference sequence). This CDR3 is 15 amino acids long. The CDR3 DNA reads as TGTGCCAGCAGCGCCGGGACAGGGGGGATCTACGAGCAGTACTTC. Translating it yields CASSAGTGGIYEQYF.